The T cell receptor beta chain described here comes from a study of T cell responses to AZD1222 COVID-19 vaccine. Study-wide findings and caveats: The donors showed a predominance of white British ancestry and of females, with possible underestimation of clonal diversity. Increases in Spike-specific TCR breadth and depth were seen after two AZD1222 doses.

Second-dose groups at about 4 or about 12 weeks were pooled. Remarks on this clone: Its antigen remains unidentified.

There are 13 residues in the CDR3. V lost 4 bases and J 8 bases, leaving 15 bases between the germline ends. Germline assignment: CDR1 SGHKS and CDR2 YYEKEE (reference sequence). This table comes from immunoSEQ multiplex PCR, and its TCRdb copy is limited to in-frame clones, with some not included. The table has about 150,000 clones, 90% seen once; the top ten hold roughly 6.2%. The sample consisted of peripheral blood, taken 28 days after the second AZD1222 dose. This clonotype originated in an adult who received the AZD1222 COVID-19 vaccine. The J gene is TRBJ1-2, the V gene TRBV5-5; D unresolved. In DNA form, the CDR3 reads TGTGCCAGCAGCCACGACCGGATTTGGGGCTACACCTTC. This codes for CASSHDRIWGYTF.